The rows below give T cell receptor beta chains drawn from one sample of a study of blood T cell repertoires in COVID-19. Data came from immunoSEQ multiplex PCR; TCRdb stores just in-frame clones and leaves some out. The table has 86,000 or so clones, 90% to 95% seen once. The sequencing sample was made of peripheral blood. These receptors all come from a human donor with active COVID-19. The donor label of this sample is uncertain. CDR3s leave out the opening cysteine and the closing phenylalanine or tryptophan. The D gene is left open where the match is weak.

D gene | V gene | CDR3 protein
TRBD1 | TRBV6-5 | ASRTGGQPQH
TRBD1 | TRBV14 | ASSQYLPGQGVNGYT
NA | TRBV20-1 | SASDERGNGYEQY
NA | TRBV28 | ASSSTQGPNYNEQF
TRBD1 | TRBV12-3/TRBV12-4 | ASSIQGRGEQY
NA | TRBV6-2/TRBV6-3 | ASSLREQPQH
TRBD2 | TRBV10-3 | AISPTLAGVGDTQY
NA | TRBV11-2 | ASSRSPRVASEAF
TRBD1 | TRBV7-9 | ASSLERQGANEQY
TRBD1 | TRBV7-2 | ASSRGQVGNQPQH
NA | TRBV7-9 | ASSPTWNEQF
NA | TRBV10-3 | AISEWGVGGTEAF
NA | TRBV5-1 | ASSRDARFSTGTGELF
TRBD1 | TRBV27 | ASKFWDSNNEQF
NA | TRBV5-1 | ASSFTGTYEQY
TRBD2 | TRBV6-6 | ASSYSGGGSYEQY